This T cell receptor beta chain was sequenced for a study of naive and memory T cell subsets. This clonotype was observed a handful of times. Two oligonucleotides, mixed equimolar, formed the beta constant-region primer covering TRBC1 and TRBC2. One entry per CDR3 protein, called by TCRdb with MiXCR from the UMI-ligation and nested PCR reads. The table includes tens of thousands of distinct CDR3 sequences, about 12% detected once. This CDR3 region has 16 residues. Trimming stripped 6 bases from V and 0 bases from J, with 17 bases between. Germline V gene sequence: CDR1 MNHNS, CDR2 SASEGT. Sample: central memory CD4+ T cells from blood. This chain joins TRBV6-1 and TRBJ1-2; D is uncertain. This TCR came from a human donor in good health. CDR3 sequence reads: CASSPIIHLANYGYTF. The DNA of the CDR3 is TGTGCCAGCAGCCCCATCATCCACCTAGCTAACTATGGCTACACCTTC.